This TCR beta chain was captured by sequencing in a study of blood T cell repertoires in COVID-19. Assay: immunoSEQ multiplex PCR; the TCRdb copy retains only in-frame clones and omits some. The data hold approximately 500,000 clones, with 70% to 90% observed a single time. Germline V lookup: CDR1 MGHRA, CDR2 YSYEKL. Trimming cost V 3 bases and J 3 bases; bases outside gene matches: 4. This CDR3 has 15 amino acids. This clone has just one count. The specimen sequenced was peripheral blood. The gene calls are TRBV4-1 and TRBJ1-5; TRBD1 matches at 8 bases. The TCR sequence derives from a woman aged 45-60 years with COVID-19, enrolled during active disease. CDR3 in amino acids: CASSQGTGNNQPQHF. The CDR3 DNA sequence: TGCGCCAGCAGCCAGGGGACAGGAAACAATCAGCCCCAGCATTTT.